A selection of T cell receptor beta chains follows, all from one sample in a study of cytomegalovirus exposure and HLA in healthy donors. Clones were sequenced by immunoSEQ multiplex PCR, and TCRdb holds only the in-frame ones, with some missing. The repertoire holds 150,000 to 200,000 clones, with approximately 82% as singletons. Sequences were obtained from PBMCs. The receptors were sampled from a young woman in good health and CMV-seronegative. Both conserved end residues are part of each CDR3. The order of the fields is D gene, J gene, clone size, V gene, CDR3 DNA, CDR3 protein. The D gene is left open where the match is weak. Only part of the rows carry a size: once, few, many, or a class if the clone is expanded.

TRBD1,TRBJ2-7,-,TRBV6-5,TGTGCCAGCAGCACCGGGGACAGGGAGCAGTACTTC,CASSTGDREQYF
-,TRBJ2-5,-,TRBV11-2,TGTGCCAGCAGCTTAGACGGGATACAAGAGACCCAGTACTTC,CASSLDGIQETQYF
TRBD2,TRBJ2-3,many,TRBV28,TGTGCCAGCAGTGAACTTAGCGGGAGAGACGCAGATACGCAGTATTTT,CASSELSGRDADTQYF
-,TRBJ2-1,-,TRBV2,TGTGCCAGCAGGGAGCGGGCCGACAATGAGCAGTTCTTC,CASRERADNEQFF
-,TRBJ2-7,-,TRBV5-4,TGTGCCAGCAGCTTGGACCGAACCTACGAGCAGTACTTC,CASSLDRTYEQYF
TRBD1,TRBJ2-7,-,TRBV30,TGTGCCTGGAGCCCACGGACAGGGTCCCACGAGCAGTACTTC,CAWSPRTGSHEQYF
TRBD1,TRBJ2-4,-,TRBV29-1,TGCAGCGTTGGGCAGGGGGCGGACATTCAGTACTTC,CSVGQGADIQYF
TRBD1,TRBJ2-5,-,TRBV7-9,TGTGCCAGCAGCTCACAGGGGGCGCCCCGTGAGACCCAGTACTTC,CASSSQGAPRETQYF
-,TRBJ1-2,-,TRBV7-9,TGTGCCAGCAGCCCTCAGCAGAGGTATGGCTACACCTTC,CASSPQQRYGYTF
-,TRBJ1-4,-,TRBV5-1,TGCGCCAGCAGCCCCCAGGGAGGCACTAATGAAAAACTGTTTTTT,CASSPQGGTNEKLFF
-,TRBJ2-7,-,TRBV5-1,TGCGCCAGCAGCGTACAACAGGGACGCGAGCAGTACTTC,CASSVQQGREQYF
TRBD2,TRBJ2-3,-,TRBV5-6,TGTGCCAGCAGCCCCGCCGGGAGGAGAGGTGATACGCAGTATTTT,CASSPAGRRGDTQYF
-,TRBJ2-7,-,TRBV20-1,TGCAGTGCTAGTCCGTCCTACGAGCAGTACTTC,CSASPSYEQYF
TRBD2,TRBJ2-1,-,TRBV11-3,TGTGCCAGCAGCCCCGGACTAGCGAGTTACAATGAGCAGTTCTTC,CASSPGLASYNEQFF
-,TRBJ2-2,-,TRBV7-9,TGTGCCAGCAGCCCCAGGGTCACCGGGGAGCTGTTTTTT,CASSPRVTGELFF
-,TRBJ1-3,-,TRBV6-6,TGTGCCAGCTTAGACAGAGAAGATGGAAACACCATATATTTT,CASLDREDGNTIYF
-,TRBJ1-5,-,TRBV21-1,TGTGCCAGCAGCAAAGTCATAGCAAGGAGCGATCAGCCCCAGCATTTT,CASSKVIARSDQPQHF
-,TRBJ2-7,-,TRBV27,TGTGCCAGCAGTTCCCTCGGTGGTACCTACGAGCAGTACTTC,CASSSLGGTYEQYF
-,TRBJ1-2,-,TRBV28,TGTGCCAGCAGTTTAGGGGGGACCTATGGCTACACCTTC,CASSLGGTYGYTF
-,TRBJ1-3,-,TRBV29-1,TGCAGCGTACGCAAGAGACAGAGCAACACCATATATTTT,CSVRKRQSNTIYF
-,TRBJ1-2,-,TRBV4-3,TGCGCCAGCAGCCCGGGGATGGGGGGCTACACCTTC,CASSPGMGGYTF
-,TRBJ1-5,-,TRBV12-5,TGTGCTAGTGGTTCGGACAGTCCTAATCAGCCCCAGCATTTT,CASGSDSPNQPQHF
TRBD2,TRBJ2-1,-,TRBV7-2,TGTGCCAGCAGCAGGGTAGGGGCGGGAGTTGTAAGGGAGCAGTTCTTC,CASSRVGAGVVREQFF
TRBD2,TRBJ2-3,-,TRBV11-3,TGTGCCAGCAGTTCGAGCGGGAGCGTCGGAAATACGCAGTATTTT,CASSSSGSVGNTQYF
-,TRBJ1-1,few,TRBV9,TGTGCCAGCAGCGTAGCAACGCGGACTGAAGCTTTCTTT,CASSVATRTEAFF
-,TRBJ1-5,few,TRBV9,TGTGCCAGCAGCGTAGGAGGGTACGATCAGCCCCAGCATTTT,CASSVGGYDQPQHF
TRBD2,TRBJ2-2,-,TRBV4-3,TGCGCCAGCAGCCAAGTTGCGGGAGGGCCCTCGGGCACCGGGGAGCTGTTTTTT,CASSQVAGGPSGTGELFF
TRBD2,TRBJ2-1,-,TRBV4-1,TGCGCCAGCAGCCGGGTCCCGGGACTAGCGGGAGGGGGTGAGCAGTTCTTC,CASSRVPGLAGGGEQFF
-,TRBJ2-5,-,TRBV2,TGTGCCAGGAGGGGGGGGTGGGGACTCACCAAAGAGACCCAGTACTTC,CARRGGWGLTKETQYF
TRBD2,TRBJ2-5,-,TRBV11-3,TGTGCCAGCAGCTTTGGTACCGGGGGGCAAGAGACCCAGTACTTC,CASSFGTGGQETQYF
-,TRBJ1-2,-,TRBV7-2,TGTGCCAGCAGCCCCCAAGGGGTGTTTACCTATGGCTACACCTTC,CASSPQGVFTYGYTF
TRBD1,TRBJ1-4,-,TRBV28,TGTGCCAGCAGAAATCCAAACTACCGGGACAGGGAGCAAAAACTGTTTTTT,CASRNPNYRDREQKLFF
-,TRBJ2-2,-,TRBV6-5,TGTGCCAGCAGTCTATCAGGGAACACCGGGGAGCTGTTTTTT,CASSLSGNTGELFF